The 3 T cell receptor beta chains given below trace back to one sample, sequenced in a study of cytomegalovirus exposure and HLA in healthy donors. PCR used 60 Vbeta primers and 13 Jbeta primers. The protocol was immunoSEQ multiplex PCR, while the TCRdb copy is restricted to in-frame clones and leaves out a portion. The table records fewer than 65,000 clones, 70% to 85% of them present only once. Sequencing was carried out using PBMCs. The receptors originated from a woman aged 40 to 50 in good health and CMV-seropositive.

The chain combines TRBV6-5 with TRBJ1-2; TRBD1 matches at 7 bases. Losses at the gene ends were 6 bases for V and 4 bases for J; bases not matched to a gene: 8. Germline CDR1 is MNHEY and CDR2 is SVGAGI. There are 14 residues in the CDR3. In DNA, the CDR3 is TGTGCCAGCAGCAACCCGACAGGGATCTATGGCTACACCTTC. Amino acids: CASSNPTGIYGYTF.

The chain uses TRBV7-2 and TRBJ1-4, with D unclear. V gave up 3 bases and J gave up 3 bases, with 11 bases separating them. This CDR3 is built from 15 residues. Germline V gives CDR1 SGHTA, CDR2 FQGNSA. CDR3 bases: TGTGCCAGCAGCTTGGGCTTACTGGCTAATGAAAAACTGTTTTTT. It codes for CASSLGLLANEKLFF.

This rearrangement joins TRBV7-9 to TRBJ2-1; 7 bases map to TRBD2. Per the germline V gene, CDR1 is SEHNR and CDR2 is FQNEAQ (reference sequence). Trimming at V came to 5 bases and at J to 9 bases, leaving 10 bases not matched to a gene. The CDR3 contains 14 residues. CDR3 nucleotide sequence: TGTGCCAGCAGCCTGGGGAGCGGGGTTTCTGAGCAGTTCTTC. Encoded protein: CASSLGSGVSEQFF.